The present TCR beta chain was sequenced within a study of STAT5B mutations in CD4+ large granular lymphocyte leukemia. Study-wide results and caveats: Patient CD4-sorted repertoires stayed more clonal than healthy ones after leukemic-clone removal. TRBV06-family usage was enriched in top patient clones (8/27) versus controls (2/35).

The V gene lost 4 bases and the J gene lost 6 bases, with 12 bases spanning the gap. Per germline, CDR1 LGHNA and CDR2 YSLEER. The CDR3 has 13 residues. TCRdb's copy holds only in-frame clones and misses some; the assay was immunoSEQ multiplex PCR. The sample consists of about 1,100 clones, around three quarters of them appearing once. A remark on this clone: No antigen is known for it.

Depending on availability, patient cells were bead-separated fractions or unselected PBMC. This clonotype was sampled from a man aged 55 to 70 with CD4+ T-cell large granular lymphocyte leukemia. The gene calls are TRBV4-3 and TRBJ1-2; D may be TRBD1 (5 bases). Sample: PBMCs. The CDR3 loop reads CASSPRRVDGYTF. CDR3 sequence (DNA): TGCGCCAGCAGCCCCCGCAGGGTAGATGGCTACACCTTC.